This T cell receptor (beta chain) comes out of a study of CD8+ T cells in alopecia areata. In the study overall: Scalp area affected, as a percentage, set the severity score of treated patients.

The CDR3 is made up of 13 amino acids. V was clipped by 8 bases and J by 5 bases, with 13 bases between them. Germline V gene data show CDR1 as LNHDA and CDR2 as SQIVND (reference sequence). In each case, RNA was isolated and then reverse transcribed into cDNA as the sequencing template. Assay: immunoSEQ multiplex PCR; the TCRdb copy retains only in-frame clones and omits some. This table holds about 74,000 clones, approximately 30% found once. Treatment reported: oral pan-JAK inhibitor, 5-10 mg twice daily. The V gene is TRBV19, the J gene TRBJ1-5; weak D call: TRBD1 (6 bases). This receptor was taken from a human donor with alopecia areata. The source was CD8+ T cells sorted from blood, collected at week 4, from a patient treated with tofacitinib. Written as DNA, the CDR3 is TGTGCCAGTGAAGGGGGGAGCTATCAGCCCCAGCATTTT. The encoded protein is CASEGGSYQPQHF.